This T cell receptor (beta chain) derives from a study of T cells after yellow fever vaccination. Study information: Low-cell-number fractions underwent preparation using SMART-Seq v4 Ultra Low Input. Regarding the study as a whole: Once the booster was given, most primary-vaccination clones reappeared, at just over 95% for CD4 and 85% to 90% for CD8.

As for this clonotype: What it recognizes is unknown. A read error may account for a junction end that differs from germline.

The TCR cDNA carried a universal primer site and UMIs from 5'RACE template switching. A single record per CDR3 protein comes from TCRdb applying MiXCR to the 5' RACE reads. The sample includes fewer than 450,000 distinct CDR3 sequences, 11% of them seen just once. Germline-derived CDR1 and CDR2 are SGDLS and YYNGEE. The CDR3 spans 16 residues. Here the sequenced sample was PBMCs, taken on the day of the first yellow fever vaccination. The J gene is TRBJ2-2, the V gene TRBV9, with D perhaps TRBD2 (7 bases). This receptor was taken from a young man who received the YFV17D yellow fever vaccine. DNA of the CDR3: TGTGCCAGCAGCCCTCTTGGGGGGGCAGGCACCGGGGGGCTGTTTTTT. Translation gives CASSPLGGAGTGGLFF.